The clone carrying this T cell receptor beta chain ranks as medium-sized. The antigen is undetermined. The sample belongs to a study of T cell repertoires in aging, cancer and after chemotherapy. Study in general: Paired samples before and after chemotherapy came from chronic lymphocytic leukemia patients on fludarabine- or bendamustine-based regimens. About 9.1 million TCR reads were in the whole dataset. Study-wide findings and caveats: Lymphoid organ infiltration in hematological cancer patients may impair thymic emigration or peripheral T cell expansion. In healthy donors, age-related TCR diversity loss mainly reflected lost richness.

The template was genomic DNA from peripheral blood, not RNA. Multiplex touch-down PCR with TRB-A/B primers amplified rearranged V-D-J TRB sequences. MiXCR, run by TCRdb on the multiplex PCR reads, gives a single entry per CDR3 protein. This table has thousands of distinct CDR3 sequences, over 20% appearing once. The V gene end was trimmed by 0 bases and the J gene end by 2 bases; junction bases not matched to a gene: 4. The CDR3 has 17 amino acids. In germline, CDR1 is LNHNV, CDR2 YYDKDF (reference sequence). V and J are TRBV15 and TRBJ2-3, with TRBD2 matching 11 bases. The clonotype originates from a human donor with a blood cancer. The sample taken for sequencing was blood. The CDR3 coding sequence is TGTGCCACCAGCAGAGATCGACTAGCGGGAAACACAGATACGCAGTATTTT. As protein: CATSRDRLAGNTDTQYF.